These 26 T cell receptor beta chains were all obtained from the same sample, sequenced in a study of T-cell reconstitution after alpha-beta-depleted transplantation in children. A library of TCRbeta sequences, prepared with unique molecular identifiers, was generated. From the PCR reads, TCRdb called clonotypes with MiXCR, one entry per CDR3 protein. The data hold 85,000 to 120,000 distinct CDR3 sequences, with around 7.8% observed a single time. Sample: PBMCs, taken before TCRalphabeta/CD19-depleted stem cell transplant. The receptor set was obtained from a boy aged 2 to 9 with acute lymphoblastic leukemia, due to receive a stem cell transplant.

This clonotype was counted ten times or more. The chain recombines TRBV7-6 with TRBJ2-5, with 10 bases identical to TRBD1. The CDR3 totals 14 residues. J lost 5 bases, V lost 5 bases, and 5 bases had no gene match. Per the germline V gene, CDR1 is SGHVS and CDR2 is FNYEAQ. Here the CDR3 reads CASSAGQGMETQYF. CDR3 DNA sequence: TGTGCCAGCAGCGCGGGACAGGGGATGGAGACCCAGTACTTC.

In its sample, this clonotype was seen many times. The chain uses TRBV19 and TRBJ2-2; D is perhaps TRBD1 (6 bases). Between the trimmed V and J ends, which lost 3 bases and 4 bases, there was a span of 12 bases. The CDR3 is made up of 15 amino acids. Germline V gives CDR1 LNHDA, CDR2 SQIVND (reference sequence). The CDR3 coding sequence is TGTGCCAGTAGTATTCGGACAGCAACCACCGGGGAGCTGTTTTTT. It codes for CASSIRTATTGELFF. The full variable domain, with the rest looked up from reference TRBV19 and TRBJ2-2, is DGGITQSPKYLFRKEGQNVTLSCEQNLNHDAMYWYRQDPGQGLRLIYYSQIVNDFQKGDIAEGYSVSREKKESFPLTVTSAQKNPTAFYLCASSIRTATTGELFFGEGSRLTVL.

In this sample, this clonotype turned up many times. The J gene is TRBJ2-2, the V gene TRBV6-4; D unresolved. Germline lookup yields CDR1 MRHNA and CDR2 SNTAGT. CDR3 length: 14 residues. The V end was cut by 0 bases, the J end by 7 bases, with 9 bases between. The CDR3 sequence is CASSDSGVGGELFF. For the CDR3, the DNA is TGTGCCAGCAGTGACTCTGGCGTCGGCGGGGAGCTGTTTTTT.

The chain uses TRBV29-1 and TRBJ2-7; D unresolved. CDR1 SQVTM and CDR2 ANQGSEA come from the germline V gene. The V gene lost 6 bases and the J gene lost 2 bases, with 20 bases spanning the gap. This CDR3 is built from 15 residues. The CDR3 coding sequence is TGCAGCGTAGCCCCAGCCGGGTTACGGCCCTACGAGCAGTACTTC. Protein: CSVAPAGLRPYEQYF.

This clonotype was seen at least ten times. This chain joins TRBV12-3 or TRBV12-4 and TRBJ2-1; no clear D. V lost 3 bases and J 5 bases, leaving 11 bases between the germline ends. The length of the CDR3 is 14 residues. For the CDR3, the DNA is TGTGCCAGCAGTTTTCCCCCGTTGCACAATGAGCAGTTCTTC. Its protein product is CASSFPPLHNEQFF.

This clonotype has more than one count but fewer than ten. The chain carries TRBV6-5 and TRBJ2-2; 14 positions agree with TRBD2. The CDR3 loop spans 16 amino acids. Germline V lookup: CDR1 MNHEY, CDR2 SVGAGI. V shed 1 base, J shed 7 bases, and the junction held 2 bases outside the gene matches. The CDR3 loop reads CASSYFGLAGGGELFF. The DNA of the CDR3 is TGTGCCAGCAGTTACTTCGGACTAGCGGGGGGCGGGGAGCTGTTTTTT.

This chain joins TRBV6-2 or TRBV6-3 and TRBJ2-2; 9 bases line up with TRBD1. Germline V gene data show CDR1 as MNHEY and CDR2 as SVGEGT. The junction had 4 bases not matched to a gene; V was cut back by 5 bases and J by 0 bases. The CDR3 has 16 residues. As DNA, the CDR3 is TGTGCCAGCAGTAAACGGGACAGGGCGAACACCGGGGAGCTGTTTTTT. Translating gives CASSKRDRANTGELFF.

The chain links TRBV24-1 to TRBJ2-3; weak D call: TRBD2 (6 bases). Germline V gene data show CDR1 as KGHDR and CDR2 as SFDVKD. V lost 9 bases to trimming and J lost 2 bases, with 14 bases between them. The CDR3 has 14 residues. The CDR3 loop is CATQSGGFTDTQYF. The CDR3 DNA reads TGTGCCACCCAAAGTGGGGGGTTCACAGATACGCAGTATTTT.

This clonotype has a handful of counts. The chain is built from TRBV21-1 and TRBJ2-2; the listed D gene, TRBD2, was not tested against the DNA. TRBV21-1 is a recognized pseudogene. The CDR3 runs to 19 residues. The CDR3 reads CASSKERGQRGGNTGELFF. CDR3 sequence (DNA): TGTGCCAGCAGCAAAGAACGCGGGCAGAGAGGAGGGAACACCGGGGAGCTGTTTTTT.

V usage is TRBV6-5 and J usage is TRBJ1-5, with unresolved D. Germline CDR1 MNHEY, CDR2 SVGAGI. The CDR3 covers 14 residues. V was trimmed by 3 bases and J by 0 bases, leaving 6 bases between them. In nucleotides, the CDR3 is TGTGCCAGCAGTTATAAAGATAGCAATCAGCCCCAGCATTTT. Protein sequence: CASSYKDSNQPQHF.

This clonotype has a handful of counts. J is TRBJ2-1 and V is TRBV2; 12 bases are a match to TRBD2. There are 15 residues in the CDR3. V shed 5 bases, J shed 6 bases, and the junction held 5 bases outside the gene matches. Per the germline V gene, CDR1 is SNHLY and CDR2 is FYNNEI. The CDR3 loop reads CASSPLAGGGNEQFF. The CDR3, as DNA: TGTGCCAGCAGTCCTCTAGCGGGGGGGGGCAATGAGCAGTTCTTC.

The rearrangement links TRBV5-1 to TRBJ2-5; D may be TRBD1 or TRBD2 (5 bases each). Germline V gene data show CDR1 as SGHRS and CDR2 as YFSETQ. V was trimmed by 0 bases and J by 2 bases, leaving 17 bases between them. The CDR3 is made up of 17 amino acids. This CDR3 is CASSLAWGRRTQETQYF. DNA for the CDR3: TGCGCCAGCAGCTTGGCGTGGGGGAGACGGACGCAAGAGACCCAGTACTTC.

This clonotype has only a few counts. V usage is TRBV7-2 and J usage is TRBJ2-7; possible D gene TRBD2, 6 bases. The germline V gene encodes CDR1 SGHTA and CDR2 FQGNSA. V gave up 1 base and J gave up 2 bases, with 9 bases separating them. The CDR3 runs to 14 residues. In DNA, the CDR3 is TGTGCCAGCAGCTTAGGGGGGGTGGCCTACGAGCAGTACTTC. It yields the protein CASSLGGVAYEQYF.

V gene TRBV5-6 combines with J gene TRBJ1-3; no firm D call. V lost 4 bases to trimming and J lost 2 bases, with 19 bases between them. The length of the CDR3 is 17 residues. Germline-derived CDR1 and CDR2 are SGHDT and YYEEEE. CDR3: CASSLSLEGLTGNTIYF. The CDR3 region has the DNA TGTGCCAGCAGCCTGTCGCTTGAGGGATTAACTGGAAACACCATATATTTT.

This clonotype was seen ten or more times. The chain is built from TRBV7-3 and TRBJ1-4, with unresolved D. The CDR3 has 13 residues. Trimming left V 4 bases short and J 7 bases short, with 10 bases between. Germline V lookup: CDR1 SGHTA, CDR2 FQGTGA. CDR3 DNA sequence: TGTGCCAGCAGCTGCGACAAACTTGAAAAACTGTTTTTT. This codes for CASSCDKLEKLFF.

This clonotype was seen repeatedly, ten times or more. The rearrangement joins TRBV9 to TRBJ2-2; D unresolved. The CDR3 contains 15 residues. Germline V lookup: CDR1 SGDLS, CDR2 YYNGEE. Trimming cost V 0 bases and J 4 bases, with 10 bases left between them. The CDR3 DNA follows: TGTGCCAGCAGCGTAGCTGGCTTGGGCACCGGGGAGCTGTTTTTT. Amino acid sequence: CASSVAGLGTGELFF. The whole variable domain, filled in from reference TRBV9 and TRBJ2-2, reads DSGVTQTPKHLITATGQRVTLRCSPRSGDLSVYWYQQSLDQGLQFLIQYYNGEERAKGNILERFSAQQFPDLHSELNLSSLELGDSALYFCASSVAGLGTGELFFGEGSRLTVL.

This clonotype was seen at least ten times. The genes are TRBV9 and TRBJ2-5; 12 nucleotides match TRBD2. This CDR3 has 14 residues. From germline, CDR1 is SGDLS and CDR2 YYNGEE. Losses at the gene ends were 4 bases for V and 3 bases for J; bases not matched to a gene: 1. As DNA, the CDR3 is TGTGCCAGCAGCAGACTAGCGGGGGAAGAGACCCAGTACTTC. It translates to CASSRLAGEETQYF.

This clonotype has a count of ten or more. The rearrangement joins TRBV7-9 to TRBJ1-1, with D uncertain. The CDR3 is 13 amino acids. The ends were cut back, 3 bases at V and 1 base at J, with 6 bases in the middle. CDR1 SEHNR and CDR2 FQNEAQ come from the germline V gene (reference sequence). In DNA, the CDR3 is TGTGCCAGCAGCTTTCGAGGGAACACTGAAGCTTTCTTT. Translating it yields CASSFRGNTEAFF.

The J gene is TRBJ2-3, the V gene TRBV10-3; TRBD2 aligns across 13 bases. The junction had 1 base not matched to a gene; V was cut back by 6 bases and J by 1 base. The germline V gene has CDR1 ENHRY and CDR2 SYGVKD. This CDR3 has 15 amino acids. The CDR3 reads CAISGLAGGTDTQYF. CDR3 DNA: TGTGCCATCAGCGGACTAGCGGGGGGCACAGATACGCAGTATTTT.

This clonotype was found a few times. CDR3 loop: CASSPGQRNSPLHF. DNA for the CDR3: TGTGCCAGCAGCCCTGGACAGAGGAATTCACCCCTCCACTTT. The V and J genes are TRBV3-1 and TRBJ1-6, with D maybe TRBD1 (6 bases). V lost 4 bases and J 7 bases, leaving 11 bases between the germline ends. This CDR3 contains 14 residues. Germline V gives CDR1 LGHDT, CDR2 YNNKEL (reference sequence).

CDR3 residues: CASSVGAGHTGELFF. The CDR3 bases are TGTGCCAGCAGCGTAGGCGCAGGACACACCGGGGAGCTGTTTTTT. The chain carries TRBV9 and TRBJ2-2; D is unresolved. This CDR3 region has 15 residues. V shed 0 bases and J shed 3 bases, with 9 bases lying between them. Germline V gene data show CDR1 as SGDLS and CDR2 as YYNGEE.

This clonotype was picked up many times. The chain joins TRBV24-1 to TRBJ2-1; D unclear. The V and J ends lost 1 base and 11 bases respectively, with 8 bases between them. Germline V gene sequence: CDR1 KGHDR, CDR2 SFDVKD. The CDR3 has 12 amino acids. The CDR3 reads CATSDFRHQQFF. DNA of the CDR3: TGTGCCACCAGTGATTTCCGACACCAGCAGTTCTTC.

This clonotype was counted a few times. J is TRBJ1-3 and V is TRBV20-1; 8 nucleotides match TRBD1. The length of the CDR3 is 14 residues. V lost 3 bases to trimming and J lost 5 bases; unmatched junction nucleotides: 6. The germline V gene encodes CDR1 DFQATT and CDR2 SNEGSKA (reference sequence). In DNA, the CDR3 is TGCAGTGCTAGCAGGCAGGGGGCGAGAAACACCATATATTTT. It encodes CSASRQGARNTIYF.

This clonotype occurred many times. The chain recombines TRBV20-1 with TRBJ1-1; 8 bases align to TRBD1. The V gene's germline CDR1 is DFQATT and CDR2 SNEGSKA (reference sequence). This CDR3 contains 13 residues. V shed 5 bases, J shed 5 bases, and the junction held 7 bases outside the gene matches. This CDR3 is CSAVIGTGTEAFF. The DNA for the CDR3 is TGCAGTGCTGTCATAGGGACAGGTACTGAAGCTTTCTTT.

V gene TRBV20-1 combines with J gene TRBJ2-2; the match to TRBD1 covers 10 bases. CDR1 is DFQATT, CDR2 SNEGSKA, per germline (reference sequence). J was trimmed by 5 bases and V by 3 bases; bases with no gene match: 9. The CDR3 has 16 residues. In DNA form, the CDR3 reads TGCAGTGCTAGGGACTTCGGGACAGGGGAAACCGGGGAGCTGTTTTTT. It yields the protein CSARDFGTGETGELFF.

This clonotype was found many times. V and J are TRBV20-1 and TRBJ1-1; D is unclear. The germline V gene encodes CDR1 DFQATT and CDR2 SNEGSKA (reference sequence). The CDR3 length is 13 residues. V was trimmed by 6 bases and J by 1 base, leaving 12 bases between them. In DNA form, the CDR3 reads TGCAGTGCAACCTACGACCGGAACACTGAAGCTTTCTTT. Its translation: CSATYDRNTEAFF.